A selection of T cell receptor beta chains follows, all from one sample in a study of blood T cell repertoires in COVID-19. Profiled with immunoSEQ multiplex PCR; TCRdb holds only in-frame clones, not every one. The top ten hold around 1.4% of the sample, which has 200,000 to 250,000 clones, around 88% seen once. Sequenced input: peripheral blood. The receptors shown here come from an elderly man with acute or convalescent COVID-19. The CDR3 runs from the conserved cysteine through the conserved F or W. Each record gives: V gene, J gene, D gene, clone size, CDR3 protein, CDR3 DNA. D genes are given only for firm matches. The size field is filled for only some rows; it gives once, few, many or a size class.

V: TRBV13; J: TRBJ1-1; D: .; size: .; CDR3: CASSLKLGQNTEAFF; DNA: TGTGCCAGCAGCTTAAAATTGGGACAGAACACTGAAGCTTTCTTT
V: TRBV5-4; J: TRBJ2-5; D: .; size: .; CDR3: CASSFDGQNRETQYF; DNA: TGTGCCAGCAGCTTCGACGGACAGAACAGAGAGACCCAGTACTTC
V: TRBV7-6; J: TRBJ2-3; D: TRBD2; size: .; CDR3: CASSLGLATDTQYF; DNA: TGTGCCAGCAGCCTCGGACTAGCTACAGATACGCAGTATTTT
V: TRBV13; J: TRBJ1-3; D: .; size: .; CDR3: CASSLPGLEAGTIYF; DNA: TGTGCCAGCAGCCTACCGGGCCTCGAGGCGGGCACCATATATTTT
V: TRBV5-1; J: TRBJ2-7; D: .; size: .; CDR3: CASSSGTYEQYF; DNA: TGCGCCAGCAGCTCAGGAACCTACGAGCAGTACTTC
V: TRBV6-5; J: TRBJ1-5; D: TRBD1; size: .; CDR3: CASSQGTVSNQPQHF; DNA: TGTGCCAGCAGTCAGGGGACAGTTAGCAATCAGCCCCAGCATTTT
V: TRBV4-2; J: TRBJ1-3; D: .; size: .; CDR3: CASSQDARSSGNTIYF; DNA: TGTGCCAGCAGCCAAGATGCGAGAAGCTCTGGAAACACCATATATTTT
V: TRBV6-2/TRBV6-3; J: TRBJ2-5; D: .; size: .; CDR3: CASSQEQETQYF; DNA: TGTGCCAGCAGCCAGGAGCAAGAGACCCAGTACTTC
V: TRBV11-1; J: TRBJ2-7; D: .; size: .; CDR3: CASSYSGTYEDEQYF; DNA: TGTGCCAGCAGCTACTCCGGGACATACGAGGACGAGCAGTACTTC
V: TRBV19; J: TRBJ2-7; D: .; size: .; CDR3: CASSMIGGRNEQYF; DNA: TGTGCCAGTAGTATGATCGGGGGGCGCAACGAGCAGTACTTC
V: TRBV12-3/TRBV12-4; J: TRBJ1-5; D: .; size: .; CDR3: CASRRQENQPQHF; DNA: TGTGCCAGCAGGCGACAGGAGAATCAGCCCCAGCATTTT
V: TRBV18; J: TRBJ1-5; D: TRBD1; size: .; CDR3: CASSLLQGADQPQHF; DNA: TGTGCCAGCTCGCTACTACAGGGGGCAGACCAGCCCCAGCATTTT
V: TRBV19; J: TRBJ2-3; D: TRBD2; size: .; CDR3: CASQTSGRGDTQYF; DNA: TGTGCCAGCCAAACTAGCGGGAGGGGAGATACGCAGTATTTT
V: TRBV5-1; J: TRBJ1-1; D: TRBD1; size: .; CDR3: CASSLAGGSGNTEAFF; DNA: TGCGCCAGCAGCTTGGCAGGGGGCTCAGGGAACACTGAAGCTTTCTTT
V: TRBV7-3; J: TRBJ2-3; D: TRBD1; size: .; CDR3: CASSLQGVSGDTQYF; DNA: TGTGCCAGCAGCTTGCAGGGGGTCTCAGGAGATACGCAGTATTTT
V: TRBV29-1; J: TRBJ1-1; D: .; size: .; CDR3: CSVRVGDTEAFF; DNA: TGCAGCGTTCGGGTAGGGGACACTGAAGCTTTCTTT
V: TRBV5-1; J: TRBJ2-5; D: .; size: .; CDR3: CASSFLQETQYF; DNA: TGCGCCAGCAGCTTCCTCCAAGAGACCCAGTACTTC
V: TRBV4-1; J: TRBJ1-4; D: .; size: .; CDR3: CASSLYRATNEKLFF; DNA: TGCGCCAGCAGCCTATACAGGGCGACTAATGAAAAACTGTTTTTT
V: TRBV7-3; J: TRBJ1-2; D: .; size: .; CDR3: CASSLRLKPYGYTF; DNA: TGTGCCAGCAGCTTAAGGTTAAAGCCCTATGGCTACACCTTC
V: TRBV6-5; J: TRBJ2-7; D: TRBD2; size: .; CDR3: CASNQRGAYPYEQYF; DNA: TGTGCCAGCAACCAGCGGGGGGCCTATCCCTACGAGCAGTACTTC
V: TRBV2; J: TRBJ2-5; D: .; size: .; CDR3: CASSRRTAQETQYF; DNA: TGTGCCAGCAGCCGGAGGACAGCCCAAGAGACCCAGTACTTC
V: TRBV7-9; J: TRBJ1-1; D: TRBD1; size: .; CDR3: CASSLAAGGITEAFF; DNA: TGTGCCAGCAGCTTAGCGGCAGGGGGCATCACTGAAGCTTTCTTT
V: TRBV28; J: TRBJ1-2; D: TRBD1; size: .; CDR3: CASATGARFINYGYTF; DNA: TGTGCCAGCGCGACAGGGGCGAGGTTCATTAACTATGGCTACACCTTC
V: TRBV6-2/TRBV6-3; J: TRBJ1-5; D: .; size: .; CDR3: CASSYGRDQPQHF; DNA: TGTGCCAGCAGTTATGGGAGGGATCAGCCCCAGCATTTT
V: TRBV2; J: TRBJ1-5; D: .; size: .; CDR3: CASSERGLNNQPQHF; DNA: TGTGCCAGCAGTGAAAGGGGTCTGAACAATCAGCCCCAGCATTTT
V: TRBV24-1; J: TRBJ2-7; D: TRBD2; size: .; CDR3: CATSEAGGVDEQYF; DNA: TGTGCCACCAGTGAGGCGGGAGGGGTCGACGAGCAGTACTTC
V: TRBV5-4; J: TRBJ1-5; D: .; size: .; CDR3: CASSLREQGNQPQHF; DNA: TGTGCCAGCAGCTTGCGGGAACAGGGAAACCAGCCCCAGCATTTT
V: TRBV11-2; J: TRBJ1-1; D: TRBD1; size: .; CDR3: CASSSGGGSRRTVNTEAFF; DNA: TGTGCCAGCAGCTCAGGGGGCGGGTCCAGAAGGACAGTGAACACTGAAGCTTTCTTT
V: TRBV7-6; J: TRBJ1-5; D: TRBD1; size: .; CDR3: CASSLGTGGRNQPQHF; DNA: TGTGCCAGCAGCCTAGGGACAGGGGGCCGCAATCAGCCCCAGCATTTT
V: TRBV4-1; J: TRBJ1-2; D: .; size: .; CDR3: CASSQGGLYYGYTF; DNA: TGCGCCAGCAGCCAAGGAGGGCTGTACTATGGCTACACCTTC
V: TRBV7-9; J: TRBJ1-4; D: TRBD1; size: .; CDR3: CASSLGQGNEKLFF; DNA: TGTGCCAGCAGCCTTGGACAGGGGAATGAAAAACTGTTTTTT
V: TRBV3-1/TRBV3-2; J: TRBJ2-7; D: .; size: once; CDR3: CASSQDLGGSYEQYF; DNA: TGTGCCAGCAGCCAAGATCTAGGTGGCAGCTACGAGCAGTACTTC
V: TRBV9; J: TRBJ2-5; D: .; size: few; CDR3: CASSVNTGETQYF; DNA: TGTGCCAGCAGCGTCAATACAGGGGAGACCCAGTACTTC
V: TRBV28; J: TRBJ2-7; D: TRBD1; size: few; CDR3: CASSLGGSIYEQYF; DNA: TGTGCCAGCAGCCTAGGGGGCAGCATCTACGAGCAGTACTTC
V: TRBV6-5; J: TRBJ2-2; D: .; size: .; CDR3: CASKGTSNTGELFF; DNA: TGTGCCAGCAAGGGGACATCAAACACCGGGGAGCTGTTTTTT
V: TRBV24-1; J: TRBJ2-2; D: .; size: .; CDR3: CATSHAEGVTGELFF; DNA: TGTGCCACCAGTCACGCGGAGGGAGTAACCGGGGAGCTGTTTTTT
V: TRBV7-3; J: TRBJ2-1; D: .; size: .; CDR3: CASSLSPSFDEQFF; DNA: TGTGCCAGCAGCTTATCTCCTAGCTTCGATGAGCAGTTCTTC
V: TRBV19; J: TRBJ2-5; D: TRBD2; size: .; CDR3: CASSMFTSGGRETQYF; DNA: TGTGCCAGTAGTATGTTTACTAGCGGGGGGCGGGAGACCCAGTACTTC
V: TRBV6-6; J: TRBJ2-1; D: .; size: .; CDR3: CASRSRANGHNEQFF; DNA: TGTGCCAGCAGATCGAGGGCAAACGGGCACAATGAGCAGTTCTTC
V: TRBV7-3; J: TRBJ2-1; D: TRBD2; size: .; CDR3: CASSSLAGGPNEQFF; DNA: TGTGCCAGCAGCTCCTTAGCGGGAGGCCCGAATGAGCAGTTCTTC
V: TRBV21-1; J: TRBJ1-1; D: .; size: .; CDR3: CASSKKRGQGETEAFF; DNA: TGTGCCAGCAGCAAAAAAAGGGGACAGGGGGAGACTGAAGCTTTCTTT
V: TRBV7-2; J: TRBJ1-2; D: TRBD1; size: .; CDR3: CASSSQGNYGYTF; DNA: TGTGCCAGCAGCTCACAGGGGAACTATGGCTACACCTTC
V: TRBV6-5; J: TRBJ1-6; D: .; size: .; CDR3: CASSYDAGRGNSPLHF; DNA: TGTGCCAGCAGTTACGACGCGGGACGGGGAAATTCACCCCTCCACTTT
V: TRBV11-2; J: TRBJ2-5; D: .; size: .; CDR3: CASSLGRDQETQYF; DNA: TGTGCCAGCAGCTTAGGCAGGGACCAAGAGACCCAGTACTTC
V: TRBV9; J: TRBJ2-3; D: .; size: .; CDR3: CASSVGGPSTDTQYF; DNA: TGTGCCAGCAGCGTAGGGGGCCCGAGCACAGATACGCAGTATTTT
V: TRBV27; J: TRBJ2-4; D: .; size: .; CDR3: CASSLLGPDGNIQYF; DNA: TGTGCCAGCAGTTTATTGGGGCCGGATGGGAACATTCAGTACTTC
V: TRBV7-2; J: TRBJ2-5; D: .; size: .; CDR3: CASSLARETQYF; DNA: TGTGCCAGCAGCTTAGCCCGAGAGACCCAGTACTTC
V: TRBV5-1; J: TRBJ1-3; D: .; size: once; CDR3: CASSSGAGRMSGNTIYF; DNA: TGCGCCAGCAGCTCTGGGGCAGGTCGAATGTCTGGAAACACCATATATTTT
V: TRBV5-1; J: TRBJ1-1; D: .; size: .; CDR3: CASSKRVETEAFF; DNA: TGCGCCAGCAGCAAACGGGTGGAGACTGAAGCTTTCTTT
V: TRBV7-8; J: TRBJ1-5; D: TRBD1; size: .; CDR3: CASSSRGQGNQPQHF; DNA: TGTGCCAGCAGCTCCAGGGGGCAGGGCAATCAGCCCCAGCATTTT
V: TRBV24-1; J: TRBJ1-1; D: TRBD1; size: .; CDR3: CATGPGGAGNTEAFF; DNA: TGTGCCACCGGCCCAGGGGGCGCCGGGAACACTGAAGCTTTCTTT
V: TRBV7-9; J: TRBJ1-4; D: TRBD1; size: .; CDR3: CASSFGQAGEEKLFF; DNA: TGTGCCAGCAGCTTCGGACAGGCTGGGGAGGAAAAACTGTTTTTT
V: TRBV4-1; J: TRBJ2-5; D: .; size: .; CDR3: CASSRLPEAEGAQYF; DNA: TGCGCCAGCAGCCGCCTTCCCGAGGCCGAAGGGGCCCAGTACTTC
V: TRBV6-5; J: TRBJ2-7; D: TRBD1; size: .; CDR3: CASSYAGQGANEQYF; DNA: TGTGCCAGCAGTTATGCTGGACAGGGGGCGAACGAGCAGTACTTC
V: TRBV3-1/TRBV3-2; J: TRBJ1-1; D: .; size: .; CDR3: CASSQDSGNTEAFF; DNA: TGTGCCAGCAGCCAAGATTCAGGGAACACTGAAGCTTTCTTT
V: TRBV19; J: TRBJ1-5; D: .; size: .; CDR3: CASSTHREGQPQHF; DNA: TGTGCCAGTAGCACCCACAGGGAAGGCCAGCCCCAGCATTTT
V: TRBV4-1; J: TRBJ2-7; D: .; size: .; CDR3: CASSQERYNEQYF; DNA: TGCGCCAGCAGCCAAGAACGGTATAACGAGCAGTACTTC